What follows are 14 T cell receptor beta chains derived from one specimen sequenced in a study of post-analysis software for immune sequencing data. The antigens these receptors bind are not known. Regarding the study as a whole: A handful of TRBV segments, including TRBV5-6, TRBV5-1 and TRBV20-1, were more frequent in patients than controls.

cDNA libraries of TCR beta carried unique molecular identifiers. TCRdb itself ran the PCR reads through MiXCR, one entry per CDR3 protein. The data contain under 900,000 distinct CDR3 sequences, around 50% of them singletons. Sequencing used blood. The receptors were sampled from a girl aged 5-17 years with multiple sclerosis.

The CDR3, as DNA: TGTGCCAGCACCGAAGAGTGGGGCTACAATCAGCCCCAGCATTTT. It codes for CASTEEWGYNQPQHF. The V call is TRBV6-1, the J call TRBJ1-5; D is perhaps TRBD1 (5 bases). Trimming took 7 bases from V and 3 from J, leaving 16 bases between them. The CDR3 consists of 15 residues. Germline V gene lookup returns CDR1 MNHNS and CDR2 SASEGT.

Details on this clonotype: The conserved phenylalanine or tryptophan is not found at the CDR3 terminus, so this likely reflects a read error. The gene calls are TRBV14 and TRBJ2-1; D is undetermined. From germline, CDR1 is SGHDN and CDR2 FVKESK. CDR3 length: 15 residues. CDR3 nucleotides: TGTGCCAGCAACCAAGGCGACTTGCCTCTGGGTGAGCAGTTCGTC. This encodes CASNQGDLPLGEQFV.

The chain joins TRBV12-3 or TRBV12-4 to TRBJ1-1; possible D gene TRBD1, 6 bases. The CDR3 is 13 amino acids. Trimming shortened V by 8 bases and J by 3 bases, and 13 bases separated the two germline ends. CDR3 residues: CASSHREDTEAFF. For the CDR3, the DNA is TGTGCCAGCTCACACAGGGAGGACACTGAAGCTTTCTTT.

The V gene is TRBV20-1, the J gene TRBJ2-3; 7 nucleotides agree with TRBD2. The CDR3 sequence is 18 residues long. Germline CDR1 is DFQATT and CDR2 is SNEGSKA (reference sequence). J lost 0 bases, V lost 0 bases, and 12 bases had no gene match. DNA for the CDR3: TGCAGTGCTAGAGATAAGTTGGGGACTACCCCTAGCACAGATACGCAGTATTTT. Translated, it gives CSARDKLGTTPSTDTQYF.

This clonotype was observed a few times. This chain connects TRBV10-2 to TRBJ1-5, with a tentative D call TRBD1 (5 bases). The germline V gene has CDR1 WSHSY and CDR2 SAAADI. Trimming shortened V by 9 bases and J by 0 bases, and 15 bases separated the two germline ends. The CDR3 totals 15 residues. In DNA form, the CDR3 reads TGCGCCAGGGAGGAGGGGCTGTATAGCAATCAGCCCCAGCATTTT. It encodes CAREEGLYSNQPQHF.

The V call is TRBV29-1, the J call TRBJ2-7; 8 bases match TRBD1. V was pared by 1 base and J by 0 bases, with 2 bases of the junction left unmatched. The CDR3 contains 14 residues. CDR1 SQVTM and CDR2 ANQGSEA come from the germline V gene. The CDR3 region has the DNA TGCAGCGTTGAAGTGGACAGGGCCTCCTACGAGCAGTACTTC. It yields the protein CSVEVDRASYEQYF.

The chain is built from TRBV7-3 and TRBJ2-1; no clear D gene. Trimming stripped 2 bases from V and 9 bases from J, with 17 bases between. The CDR3 sequence is 15 residues long. Germline V CDR1 and CDR2: SGHTA, FQGTGA. CDR3 region: CASSLAPEEDFEQFF. DNA for the CDR3: TGTGCCAGCAGCTTAGCCCCCGAAGAAGATTTTGAGCAGTTCTTC.

The CDR3 here is CASSWTSGSRYEQYF. DNA of the CDR3: TGTGCCAGCAGTTGGACTAGCGGGAGTCGCTACGAGCAGTACTTC. The J gene is TRBJ2-7, the V gene TRBV5-6; 13 bases match TRBD2. Germline-derived CDR1 and CDR2 are SGHDT and YYEEEE. The trim removed 5 bases at V and 3 bases at J, leaving 5 bases unmatched. The CDR3 has 15 residues. Full variable domain (rest looked up from reference TRBV5-6 and TRBJ2-7): DAGVTQSPTHLIKTRGQQVTLRCSPKSGHDTVSWYQQALGQGPQFIFQYYEEEERQRGNFPDRFSGHQFPNYSSELNVNALLLGDSALYLCASSWTSGSRYEQYFGPGTRLTVT.

This clonotype was seen a single time. The V and J genes are TRBV7-3 and TRBJ2-3, with 7 bases aligning to TRBD1. With V trimmed by 5 bases and J by 4 bases, 9 bases remained unmatched. The CDR3 is 15 residues long. The germline V gene has CDR1 SGHTA and CDR2 FQGTGA. Written as DNA, the CDR3 is TGTGCCAGCAGCGCCACAGGGGTTATGCCAGATACGCAGTATTTT. It translates to CASSATGVMPDTQYF.

The J gene is TRBJ2-3, the V gene TRBV30, with 7 positions matching TRBD2. The CDR3 is 15 residues long. CDR1 GTSNPN and CDR2 SVGIG come from the germline V gene (reference sequence). V was pared by 0 bases and J by 1 base, with 4 bases of the junction left unmatched. The CDR3 sequence is CAWSVGGSGTDTQYF. CDR3 nucleotide sequence: TGTGCCTGGAGTGTTGGCGGGAGTGGCACAGATACGCAGTATTTT.

The chain employs TRBV20-1 and TRBJ2-1; 8 nucleotides line up with TRBD1. This CDR3 region has 14 residues. The germline V gene encodes CDR1 DFQATT and CDR2 SNEGSKA (reference sequence). With 6 bases clipped from V and 5 bases from J, the junction kept 9 bases outside the gene matches. The CDR3 DNA sequence: TGCAGTGCCCTCGGGACAGGAGACCACAATGAGCAGTTCTTC. This gives the protein CSALGTGDHNEQFF.

The chain has TRBV12-3 or TRBV12-4 and TRBJ1-6; D is unresolved. This CDR3 has 16 amino acids. Trimming pared 5 bases from V and 0 bases from J, leaving 11 bases between. The CDR3 DNA is TGTGCCAGCAGTCCGGGTTGGGGCTCCTATAATTCACCCCTCCACTTT. Its translation: CASSPGWGSYNSPLHF.

This clonotype was detected a few times. V is TRBV7-8 and J is TRBJ1-5; D may be TRBD1 (5 bases). Germline V lookup: CDR1 SGHVS, CDR2 FQNEAQ. Between the trimmed V and J ends, which lost 1 base and 6 bases, there was a span of 10 bases. CDR3 length equals 14 residues. As DNA, the CDR3 is TGTGCCAGCAGCTTAGAACAGGCGGTTCAGCCCCAGCATTTT. Translated: CASSLEQAVQPQHF.

The genes are TRBV10-3 and TRBJ1-2, with no clear D. The germline V gene encodes CDR1 ENHRY and CDR2 SYGVKD. V was trimmed by 5 bases and J by 8 bases, leaving 15 bases between them. This CDR3 is 13 amino acids long. The CDR3 DNA sequence: TGTGCCATCAGTCGTCAGAGACTCGGAGGCTACACCTTC. As protein: CAISRQRLGGYTF.